This T cell receptor beta chain was identified during a study of T cell responses to AZD1222 COVID-19 vaccine. The table came from immunoSEQ multiplex PCR; TCRdb's copy has only in-frame clones and leaves some out. Of some 170,000 clones listed, around 90% were seen once; the top ten hold 4.3%. Study-wide findings and caveats: Spike-specific TCR breadth and depth were elevated following two AZD1222 doses.

Comment on this clone: Its antigen is not identified.

This CDR3 has 15 residues. The sequence was obtained from an adult who received the MenACWY meningococcal vaccine as a control. The starting material was peripheral blood, obtained 28 days after the second dose of the MenACWY control vaccine. V usage is TRBV21-1 and J usage is TRBJ1-6; TRBD1 is the table's D call, not checked against the DNA. TRBV21-1 has pseudogene status. CDR3 coding DNA: TGTGCCAGCAGCAAAGACAGCTCCTATAATTCACCCCTCCACTTT. Its protein product is CASSKDSSYNSPLHF.